Here is one T cell receptor (beta chain) with its context. Its antigen is undetermined. Some clones are missing from TCRdb's copy, which holds only in-frame ones; the method was immunoSEQ multiplex PCR. The data contain roughly 140,000 clones, approximately 88% of them singletons. The data belong to a study of T cell responses to AZD1222 COVID-19 vaccine. From germline, CDR1 is SGHNT and CDR2 YENEEA. CDR3 size: 15 residues. V was clipped by 1 base and J by 2 bases, with 6 bases between them. Study-wide points: Breadth and depth of Spike-specific TCRs rose after two AZD1222 doses. Without day 14 samples, only post-peak T cell repertoires were studied. Baseline testing showed seropositivity in only six AZD1222 recipients.

This clonotype originated in an adult in good health. Source: peripheral blood, taken on day 0 of AZD1222 vaccination. V is TRBV11-3 and J is TRBJ2-6; D gene ambiguous. The CDR3 DNA follows: TGTGCCAGCAGCTTAGGGCATGCTGGGGCCAACGTCCTGACTTTC. Encoded protein: CASSLGHAGANVLTF.